This TCR beta chain stems from a study of cytomegalovirus exposure and HLA in healthy donors. Study overall: The 100 to 150 validation repertoires were reported in a later analysis to have been generated on the same platform as the roughly 700 first-cohort repertoires.

Germline values: CDR1 LNHDA, CDR2 SQIVND (reference sequence). This CDR3 comprises 15 residues. The ends were cut back, 4 bases at V and 1 base at J, with 10 bases in the middle. This clone appeared once. What it recognizes is unknown. Study outcomes and limitations: Both high specificity and high sensitivity reportedly marked the classifier's diagnosis of cytomegalovirus status. According to a later analysis, TCR clusters from the first cohort tended to co-occur in the roughly 130 validation repertoires. Three CMV-associated chains proved CMV antigen-specific in vitro.

Here immunoSEQ multiplex PCR was the method, and the copy in TCRdb shows in-frame clones only, minus some. The sample gives about 73,000 clones, around 90% of which show up once; 3% to 4.5% is in the top ten. This TCR was recovered from a woman between 18 and 30 years old in good health and CMV-seropositive. Sequencing used PBMCs. The J gene is TRBJ2-2, the V gene TRBV19, with D possibly being TRBD2 (6 bases). Here the CDR3 DNA reads TGTGCCAGTAGTAGTTGGCGGGAGAACACCGGGGAGCTGTTTTTT. Encoded protein: CASSSWRENTGELFF.